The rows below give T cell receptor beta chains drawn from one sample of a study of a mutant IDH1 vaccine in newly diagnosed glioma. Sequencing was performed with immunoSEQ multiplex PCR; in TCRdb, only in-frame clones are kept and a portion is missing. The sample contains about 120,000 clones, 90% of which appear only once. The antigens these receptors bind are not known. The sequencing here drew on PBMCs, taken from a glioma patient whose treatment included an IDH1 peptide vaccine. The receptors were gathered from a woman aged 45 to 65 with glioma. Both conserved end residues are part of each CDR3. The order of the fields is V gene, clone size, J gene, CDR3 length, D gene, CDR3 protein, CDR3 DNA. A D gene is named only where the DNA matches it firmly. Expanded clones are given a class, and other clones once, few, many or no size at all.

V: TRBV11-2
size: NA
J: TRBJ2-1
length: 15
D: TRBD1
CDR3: CASSAGQGKYNEQFF
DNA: TGTGCCAGCAGCGCCGGACAGGGGAAGTACAATGAGCAGTTCTTC

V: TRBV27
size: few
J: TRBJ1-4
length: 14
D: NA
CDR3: CASSSAAVYEKLFF
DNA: TGTGCCAGCAGTTCCGCTGCGGTATATGAAAAACTGTTTTTT

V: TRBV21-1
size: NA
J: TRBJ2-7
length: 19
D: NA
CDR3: CANQKQIGKLGGRAYEQYF
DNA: TGTGCCAACCAGAAGCAAATTGGTAAATTGGGCGGGAGGGCCTACGAGCAGTACTTC

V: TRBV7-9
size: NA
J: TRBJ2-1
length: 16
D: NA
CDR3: CASSSPYRSSYNEQFF
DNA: TGTGCCAGCAGCTCCCCCTACAGGAGCTCCTACAATGAGCAGTTCTTC

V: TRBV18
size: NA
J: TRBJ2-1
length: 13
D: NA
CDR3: CASSEGFANEQFF
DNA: TGTGCCAGCTCCGAGGGGTTCGCCAATGAGCAGTTCTTC

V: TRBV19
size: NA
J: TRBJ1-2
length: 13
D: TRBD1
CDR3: CASSIYGTEGYTF
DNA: TGTGCCAGTAGTATATACGGGACAGAAGGCTACACCTTC

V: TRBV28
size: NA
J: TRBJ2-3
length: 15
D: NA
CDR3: CASSLSGMGTDTQYF
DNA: TGTGCCAGCAGTTTGTCGGGGATGGGAACAGATACGCAGTATTTT

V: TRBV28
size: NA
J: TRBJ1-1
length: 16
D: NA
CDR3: CASSGAGEGRNTEAFF
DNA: TGTGCCAGCAGTGGGGCAGGTGAGGGACGGAACACTGAAGCTTTCTTT

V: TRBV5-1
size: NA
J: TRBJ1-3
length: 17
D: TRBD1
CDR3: CASSLMGTGASGNTIYF
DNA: TGCGCCAGCAGCTTGATGGGGACAGGGGCCTCTGGAAACACCATATATTTT

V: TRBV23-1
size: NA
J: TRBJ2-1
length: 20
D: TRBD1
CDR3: CASSHPPGQGAVRSYNEQFF
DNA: TGCGCCAGCAGTCACCCACCGGGACAGGGGGCTGTCCGTTCCTACAATGAGCAGTTCTTC

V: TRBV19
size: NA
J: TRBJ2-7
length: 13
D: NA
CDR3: CASKARETYEQYF
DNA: TGTGCCAGTAAGGCCAGGGAAACCTACGAGCAGTACTTC

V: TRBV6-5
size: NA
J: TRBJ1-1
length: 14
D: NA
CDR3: CASSYKARDPLAFF
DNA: TGTGCCAGCAGTTATAAGGCTCGCGATCCTTTAGCTTTCTTT

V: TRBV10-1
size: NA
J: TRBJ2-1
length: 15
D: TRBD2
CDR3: CASSELAGGNNEQFF
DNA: TGCGCCAGCAGTGAGTTAGCGGGAGGTAACAATGAGCAGTTCTTC

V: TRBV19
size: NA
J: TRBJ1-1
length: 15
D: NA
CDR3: CASSITGRMNTEAFF
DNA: TGTGCCAGTAGTATCACAGGACGCATGAACACTGAAGCTTTCTTT

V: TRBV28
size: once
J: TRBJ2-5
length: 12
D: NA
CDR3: CASSGVPETQYF
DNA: TGTGCCAGCAGTGGAGTTCCAGAGACCCAGTACTTC

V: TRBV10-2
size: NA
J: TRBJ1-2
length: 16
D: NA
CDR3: CASSDGKGTTNYGYTF
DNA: TGCGCCAGCAGTGATGGGAAAGGGACCACTAACTATGGCTACACCTTC

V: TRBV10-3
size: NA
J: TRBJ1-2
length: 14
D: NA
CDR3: CAISEGPSGGSYTF
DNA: TGTGCCATCAGTGAGGGGCCGAGCGGAGGTAGCTACACCTTC

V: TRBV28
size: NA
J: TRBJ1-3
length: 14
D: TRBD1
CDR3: CASRSGGTGNTIYF
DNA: TGTGCCAGCAGATCAGGGGGAACTGGAAACACCATATATTTT

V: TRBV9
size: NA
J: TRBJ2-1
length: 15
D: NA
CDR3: CASSVIGGPYNEQFF
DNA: TGTGCCAGCAGCGTAATCGGAGGACCCTACAATGAGCAGTTCTTC

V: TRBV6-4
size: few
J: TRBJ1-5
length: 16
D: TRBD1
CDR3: CASSAPGTGDNQPQHF
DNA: TGTGCCAGCAGTGCCCCCGGGACAGGGGACAATCAGCCCCAGCATTTT

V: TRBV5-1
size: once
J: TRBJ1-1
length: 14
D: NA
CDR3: CASSRVAGQAEAFF
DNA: TGCGCCAGCAGCCGTGTGGCAGGGCAGGCTGAAGCTTTCTTT

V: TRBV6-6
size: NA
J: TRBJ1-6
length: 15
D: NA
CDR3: CASSYGGGEDSPLHF
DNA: TGTGCCAGCAGTTACGGAGGTGGTGAGGATTCACCCCTCCACTTT

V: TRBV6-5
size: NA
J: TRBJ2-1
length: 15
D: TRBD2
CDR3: CASSRSGVVYNEQFF
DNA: TGTGCCAGCAGCCGTAGCGGGGTAGTCTACAATGAGCAGTTCTTC

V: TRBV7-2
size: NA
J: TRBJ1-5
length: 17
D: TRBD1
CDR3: CASSPQGGAVSNQPQHF
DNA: TGTGCCAGCAGCCCCCAGGGGGGGGCGGTAAGCAATCAGCCCCAGCATTTT

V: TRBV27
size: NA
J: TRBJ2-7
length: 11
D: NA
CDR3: CASSTGYEQYF
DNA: TGTGCCAGCAGTACAGGTTACGAGCAGTACTTC

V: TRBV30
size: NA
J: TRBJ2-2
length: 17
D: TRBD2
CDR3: CAHGTSGRGRVTGELFF
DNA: TGTGCACACGGGACTAGCGGGAGGGGTAGAGTAACCGGGGAGCTGTTTTTT

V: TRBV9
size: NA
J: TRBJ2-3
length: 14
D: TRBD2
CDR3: CASSVAIGGDTQYF
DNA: TGTGCCAGCAGCGTAGCTATCGGGGGGGATACGCAGTATTTT

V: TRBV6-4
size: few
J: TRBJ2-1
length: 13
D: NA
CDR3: CASSLRDNNEQFF
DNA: TGTGCCAGCAGTCTCCGGGACAACAATGAGCAGTTCTTC

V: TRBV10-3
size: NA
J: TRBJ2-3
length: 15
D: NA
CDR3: CAISESPASTDTQYF
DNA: TGTGCCATCAGTGAGTCCCCAGCTAGCACAGATACGCAGTATTTT

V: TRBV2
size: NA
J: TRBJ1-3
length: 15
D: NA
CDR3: CASSDGYNSGNTIYF
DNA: TGTGCCAGCAGCGACGGGTATAACTCTGGAAACACCATATATTTT

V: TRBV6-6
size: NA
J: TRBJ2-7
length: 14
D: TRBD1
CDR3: CASSYGTGAYEQYF
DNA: TGTGCCAGCAGTTATGGGACAGGGGCCTACGAGCAGTACTTC

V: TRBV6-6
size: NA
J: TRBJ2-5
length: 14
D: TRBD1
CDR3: CASSYPKGLDRQYF
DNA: TGTGCCAGCAGTTACCCCAAGGGTTTGGACAGGCAGTACTTC

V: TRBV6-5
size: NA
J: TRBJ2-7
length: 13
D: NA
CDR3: CASSYSRTYEQYF
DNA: TGTGCCAGCAGTTACTCGCGTACCTACGAGCAGTACTTC

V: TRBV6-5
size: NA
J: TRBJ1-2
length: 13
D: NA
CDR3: CASRGAGNYGYTF
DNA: TGTGCCAGCAGAGGAGCAGGGAACTATGGCTACACCTTC

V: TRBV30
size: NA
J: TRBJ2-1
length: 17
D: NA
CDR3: CAWSIADLGALYNEQFF
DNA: TGTGCCTGGAGTATAGCGGACCTAGGGGCCCTTTACAATGAGCAGTTCTTC

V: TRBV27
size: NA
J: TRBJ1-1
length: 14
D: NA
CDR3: CASSPNRVFAEAFF
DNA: TGTGCCAGCAGTCCTAACAGGGTTTTCGCTGAAGCTTTCTTT

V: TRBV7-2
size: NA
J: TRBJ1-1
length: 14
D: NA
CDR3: CASSLGHRVLGAFF
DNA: TGTGCCAGCAGCTTAGGACACAGGGTCCTGGGGGCTTTCTTT

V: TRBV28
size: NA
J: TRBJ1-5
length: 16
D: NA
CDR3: CASRGGRESDNQPQHF
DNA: TGTGCCAGCAGAGGCGGGAGGGAATCGGACAATCAGCCCCAGCATTTT

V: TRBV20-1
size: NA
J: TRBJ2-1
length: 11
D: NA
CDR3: CSAPIRLEQFF
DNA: TGCAGTGCCCCCATCCGGCTTGAGCAGTTCTTC

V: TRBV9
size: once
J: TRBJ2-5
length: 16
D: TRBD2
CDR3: CASSSERERVQETQYF
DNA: TGTGCCAGCAGCTCAGAGCGGGAGAGGGTCCAAGAGACCCAGTACTTC

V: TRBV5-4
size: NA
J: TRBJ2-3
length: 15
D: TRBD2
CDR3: CASSLEGGRRDTQYF
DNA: TGTGCCAGCAGCTTGGAAGGCGGGAGGCGAGATACGCAGTATTTT

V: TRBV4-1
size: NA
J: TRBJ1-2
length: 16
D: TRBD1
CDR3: CASSQGWTGGYYGYTF
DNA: TGCGCCAGCAGCCAAGGGTGGACAGGGGGCTACTACGGCTACACCTTC

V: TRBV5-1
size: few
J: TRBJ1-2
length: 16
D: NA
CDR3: CASSGRAGEANYGYTF
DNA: TGCGCCAGCAGCGGGCGAGCAGGGGAAGCTAACTATGGCTACACCTTC

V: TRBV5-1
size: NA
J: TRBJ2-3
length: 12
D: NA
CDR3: CASSLEGDTQYF
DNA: TGCGCCAGCAGCTTGGAAGGAGATACGCAGTATTTT

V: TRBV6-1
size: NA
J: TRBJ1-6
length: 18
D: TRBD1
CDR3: CASSESLLTGRYNSPLHF
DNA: TGTGCCAGCAGTGAATCCCTTTTGACAGGGCGCTATAATTCACCCCTCCACTTT

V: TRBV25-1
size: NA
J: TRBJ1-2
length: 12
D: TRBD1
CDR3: CASRKTGGGYTF
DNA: TGTGCCAGCCGCAAGACAGGGGGTGGCTACACCTTC

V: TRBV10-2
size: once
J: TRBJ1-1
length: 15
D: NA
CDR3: CASSAQGFYNTEAFF
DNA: TGCGCCAGCAGTGCACAGGGATTTTATAACACTGAAGCTTTCTTT

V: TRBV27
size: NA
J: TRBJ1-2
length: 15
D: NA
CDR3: CASSLRAGLLYGYTF
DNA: TGTGCCAGCAGTTTAAGGGCAGGGCTTCTCTATGGCTACACCTTC

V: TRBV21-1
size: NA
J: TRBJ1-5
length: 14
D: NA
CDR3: CATKGAYSNQPQHF
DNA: TGTGCCACCAAGGGGGCCTATAGCAATCAGCCCCAGCATTTT

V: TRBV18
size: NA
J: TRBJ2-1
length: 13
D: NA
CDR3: CASSPENKGEQFF
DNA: TGTGCCAGCTCACCCGAAAACAAGGGAGAGCAGTTCTTC

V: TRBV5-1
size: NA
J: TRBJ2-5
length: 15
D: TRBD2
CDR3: CASRLAGGPGETQYF
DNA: TGCGCCAGCAGACTAGCGGGAGGGCCTGGGGAGACCCAGTACTTC

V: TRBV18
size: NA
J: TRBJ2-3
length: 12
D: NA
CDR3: CASSPYTDTQYF
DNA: TGTGCCAGCTCACCATACACAGATACGCAGTATTTT

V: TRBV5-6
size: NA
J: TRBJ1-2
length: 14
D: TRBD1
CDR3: CASSLGQGGYGYTF
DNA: TGTGCCAGCAGCCTCGGACAGGGGGGGTATGGCTACACCTTC

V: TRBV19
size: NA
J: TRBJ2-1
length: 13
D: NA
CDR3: CASSSLLYNEQFF
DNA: TGTGCCAGTAGTTCTCTCCTCTACAATGAGCAGTTCTTC

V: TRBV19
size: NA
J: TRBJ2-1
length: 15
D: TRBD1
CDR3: CASTPGQSSYNEQFF
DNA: TGTGCCAGTACCCCGGGACAGAGCTCCTACAATGAGCAGTTCTTC

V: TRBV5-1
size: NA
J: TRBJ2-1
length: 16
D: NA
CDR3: CASSLAGRSSYNEQFF
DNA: TGCGCCAGCAGCTTGGCCGGCAGGAGCTCCTACAATGAGCAGTTCTTC